The entry that follows covers one TCR beta chain sequence. The antigen is not known. Produced via immunoSEQ multiplex PCR; TCRdb's table is partial and in-frame only. The sample contains 45,000 to 60,000 clones, approximately 80% of which appear only once. This sample is part of a study of PD-L1 blockade in urothelial cancer. Study context: Patients had been given 0 to 3 earlier chemotherapy regimens. Blood analysis took place 3 weeks (second dose) and 6 weeks after treatment start.

V shed 2 bases and J shed 2 bases, with 9 bases lying between them. The length of the CDR3 is 14 residues. Looked up from germline, CDR1 is MDHEN and CDR2 is SYDVKM. Points from the study as a whole: Pretreatment blood TCR clonality under the median forecast improved survival.

The receptor was derived from a man aged 35 to 55 with urothelial cancer. This specimen was PBMCs, taken around atezolizumab (anti-PD-L1) treatment. This chain joins TRBV28 and TRBJ1-1; a weak D match, TRBD1 (6 bases). The CDR3 DNA follows: TGTGCCAGCAGTTTAAGGGGGTACAACACTGAAGCTTTCTTT. It specifies CASSLRGYNTEAFF.